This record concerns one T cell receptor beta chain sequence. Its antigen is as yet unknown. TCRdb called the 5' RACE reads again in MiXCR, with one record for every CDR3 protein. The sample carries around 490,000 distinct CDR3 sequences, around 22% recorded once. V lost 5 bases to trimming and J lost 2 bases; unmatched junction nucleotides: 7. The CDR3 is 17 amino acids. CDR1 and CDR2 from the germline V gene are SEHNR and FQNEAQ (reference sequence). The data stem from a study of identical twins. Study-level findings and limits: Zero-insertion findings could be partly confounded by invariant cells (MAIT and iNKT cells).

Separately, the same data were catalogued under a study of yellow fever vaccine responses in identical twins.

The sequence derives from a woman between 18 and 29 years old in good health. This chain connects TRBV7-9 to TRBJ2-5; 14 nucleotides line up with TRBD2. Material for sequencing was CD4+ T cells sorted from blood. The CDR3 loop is CASSQGLAGDGQETQYF. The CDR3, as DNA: TGTGCCAGCAGCCAGGGACTAGCGGGAGACGGGCAAGAGACCCAGTACTTC.